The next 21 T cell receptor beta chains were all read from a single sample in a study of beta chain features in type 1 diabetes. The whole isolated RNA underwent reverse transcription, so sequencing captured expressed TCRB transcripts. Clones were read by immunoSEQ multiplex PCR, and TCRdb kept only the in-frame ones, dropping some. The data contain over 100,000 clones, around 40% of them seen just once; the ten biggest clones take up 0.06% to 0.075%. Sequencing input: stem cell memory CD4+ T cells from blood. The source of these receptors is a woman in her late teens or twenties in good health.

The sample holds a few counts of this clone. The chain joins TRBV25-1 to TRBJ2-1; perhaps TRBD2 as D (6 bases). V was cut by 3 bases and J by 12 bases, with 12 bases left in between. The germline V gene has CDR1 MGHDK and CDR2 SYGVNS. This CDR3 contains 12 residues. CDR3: CASSEFPAGQFF. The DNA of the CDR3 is TGTGCCAGCAGTGAGTTTCCAGCGGGGCAGTTCTTC.

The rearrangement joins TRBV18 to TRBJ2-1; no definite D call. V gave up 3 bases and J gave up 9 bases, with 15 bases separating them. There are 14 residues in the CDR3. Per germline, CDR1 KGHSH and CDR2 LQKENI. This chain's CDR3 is CASSPGQVMGEQFF. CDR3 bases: TGTGCCAGCTCACCCGGCCAGGTTATGGGTGAGCAGTTCTTC. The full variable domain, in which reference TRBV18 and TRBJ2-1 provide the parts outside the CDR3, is NAGVMQNPRHLVRRRGQEARLRCSPMKGHSHVYWYRQLPEEGLKFMVYLQKENIIDESGMPKERFSAEFPKEGPSILRIQQVVRGDSAAYFCASSPGQVMGEQFFGPGTRLTVL.

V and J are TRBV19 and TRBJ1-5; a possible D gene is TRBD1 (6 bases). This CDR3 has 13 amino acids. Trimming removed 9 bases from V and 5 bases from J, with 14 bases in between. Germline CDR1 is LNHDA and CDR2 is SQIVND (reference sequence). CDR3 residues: CASAGDRHQPQHF. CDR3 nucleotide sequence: TGTGCCAGCGCAGGGGACCGCCATCAGCCCCAGCATTTT.

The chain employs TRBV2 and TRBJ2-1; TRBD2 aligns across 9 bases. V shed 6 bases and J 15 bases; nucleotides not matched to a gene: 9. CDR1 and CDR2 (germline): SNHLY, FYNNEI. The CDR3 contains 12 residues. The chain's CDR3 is CASSPWAGGRFF. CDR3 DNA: TGTGCCAGCAGCCCATGGGCGGGAGGGCGGTTCTTC. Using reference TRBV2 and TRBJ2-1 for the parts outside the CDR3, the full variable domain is EPEVTQTPSHQVTQMGQEVILRCVPISNHLYFYWYRQILGQKVEFLVSFYNNEISEKSEIFDDQFSVERPDGSNFTLKIRSTKLEDSAMYFCASSPWAGGRFFGPGTRLTVL.

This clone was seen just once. The CDR3 DNA follows: TGTGCCAGCACCCTTGACAGGGGGGCCCTCAATAGCAATCAGCCCCAGCATTTT. The encoded protein is CASTLDRGALNSNQPQHF. The chain couples TRBV7-2 to TRBJ1-5, with 9 bases identical to TRBD1. V lost 7 bases, J lost 0 bases, and 13 bases stayed unmatched. Germline lookup yields CDR1 SGHTA and CDR2 FQGNSA. The CDR3 runs to 18 residues.

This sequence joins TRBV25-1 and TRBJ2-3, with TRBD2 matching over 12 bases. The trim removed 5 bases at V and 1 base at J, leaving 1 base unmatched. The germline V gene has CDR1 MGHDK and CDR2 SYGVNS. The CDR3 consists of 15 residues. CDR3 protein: CASSRLAGGTDTQYF. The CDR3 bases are TGTGCCAGCAGTAGACTAGCGGGGGGCACAGATACGCAGTATTTT.

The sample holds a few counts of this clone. CDR3 coding DNA: TGTGCCAGCAGCTTGGGGACAGGTGGCGAGACCCAGTACTTC. Residues: CASSLGTGGETQYF. The chain recombines TRBV7-2 with TRBJ2-5, with 8 bases aligning to TRBD1. Germline assignment: CDR1 SGHTA and CDR2 FQGNSA. The CDR3 has 14 amino acids. V was clipped by 3 bases and J by 5 bases; unmatched bases: 5.

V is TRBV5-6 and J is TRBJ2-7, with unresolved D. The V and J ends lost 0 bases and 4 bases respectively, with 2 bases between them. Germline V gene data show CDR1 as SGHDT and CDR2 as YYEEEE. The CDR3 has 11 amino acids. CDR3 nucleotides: TGTGCCAGCAGCTTGGCGTACGAGCAGTACTTC. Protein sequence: CASSLAYEQYF.

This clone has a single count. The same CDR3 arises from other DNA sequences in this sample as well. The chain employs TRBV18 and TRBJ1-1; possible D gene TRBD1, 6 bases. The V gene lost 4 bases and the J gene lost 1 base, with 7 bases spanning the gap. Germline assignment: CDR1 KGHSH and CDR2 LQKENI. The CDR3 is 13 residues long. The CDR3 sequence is CASSQDRNTEAFF. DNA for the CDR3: TGTGCCAGCTCACAGGACAGGAACACTGAAGCTTTCTTT.

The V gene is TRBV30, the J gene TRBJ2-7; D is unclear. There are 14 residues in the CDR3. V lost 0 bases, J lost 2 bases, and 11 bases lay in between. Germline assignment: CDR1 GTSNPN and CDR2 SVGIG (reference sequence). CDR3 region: CAWSVGTAPYEQYF. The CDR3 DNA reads TGTGCCTGGAGTGTGGGTACAGCACCCTACGAGCAGTACTTC.

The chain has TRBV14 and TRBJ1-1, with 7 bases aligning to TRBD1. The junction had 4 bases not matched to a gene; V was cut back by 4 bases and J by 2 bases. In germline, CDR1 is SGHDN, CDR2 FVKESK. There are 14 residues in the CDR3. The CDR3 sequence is CASSRGTVNTEAFF. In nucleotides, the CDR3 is TGTGCCAGCAGCCGGGGGACAGTAAACACTGAAGCTTTCTTT. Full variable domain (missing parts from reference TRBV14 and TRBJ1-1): EAGVTQFPSHSVIEKGQTVTLRCDPISGHDNLYWYRRVMGKEIKFLLHFVKESKQDESGMPNNRFLAERTGGTYSTLKVQPAELEDSGVYFCASSRGTVNTEAFFGQGTRLTVV.

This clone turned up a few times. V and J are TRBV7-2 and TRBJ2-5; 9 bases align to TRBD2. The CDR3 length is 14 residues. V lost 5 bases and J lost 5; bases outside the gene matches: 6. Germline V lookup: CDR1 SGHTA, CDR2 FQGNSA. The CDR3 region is CASSQTSGRETQYF. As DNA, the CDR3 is TGTGCCAGCAGCCAGACTAGCGGTAGGGAGACCCAGTACTTC.

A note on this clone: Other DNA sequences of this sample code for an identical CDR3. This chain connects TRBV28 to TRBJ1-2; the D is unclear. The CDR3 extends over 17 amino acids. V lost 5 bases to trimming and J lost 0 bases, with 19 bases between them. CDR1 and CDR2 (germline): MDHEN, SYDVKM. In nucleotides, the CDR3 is TGTGCCAGCAGTCCCATCTCGTGGCCTCTAGCTAACTATGGCTACACCTTC. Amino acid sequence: CASSPISWPLANYGYTF.

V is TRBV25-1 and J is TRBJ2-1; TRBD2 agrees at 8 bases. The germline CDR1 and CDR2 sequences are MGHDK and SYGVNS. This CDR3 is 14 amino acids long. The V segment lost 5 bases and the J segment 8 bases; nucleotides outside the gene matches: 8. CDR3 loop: CASSNSGRGYEQFF. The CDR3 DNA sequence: TGTGCCAGCAGTAACAGCGGGAGAGGGTATGAGCAGTTCTTC.

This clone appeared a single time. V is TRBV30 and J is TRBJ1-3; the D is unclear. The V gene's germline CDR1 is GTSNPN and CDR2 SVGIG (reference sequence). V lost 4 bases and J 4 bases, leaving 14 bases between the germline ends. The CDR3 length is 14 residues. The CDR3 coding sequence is TGTGCCTGGAAATGGGCAAGTACGGGAAACACCATATATTTT. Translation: CAWKWASTGNTIYF. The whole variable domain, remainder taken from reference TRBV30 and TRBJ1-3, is SQTIHQWPATLVQPVGSPLSLECTVEGTSNPNLYWYRQAAGRGLQLLFYSVGIGQISSEVPQNLSASRPQDRQFILSSKKLLLSDSGFYLCAWKWASTGNTIYFGEGSWLTVV.

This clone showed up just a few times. The CDR3 bases are TGCAGCGTTGAGGGGACAGGACTTGAAGCTTTCTTT. It codes for CSVEGTGLEAFF. The V and J genes are TRBV29-1 and TRBJ1-1; TRBD1 matches 8 bases. Germline trimming cut 3 bases from V and 7 bases from J; bases unmatched to any gene: 4. CDR1 is SQVTM, CDR2 ANQGSEA, per germline. This CDR3 comprises 12 residues.

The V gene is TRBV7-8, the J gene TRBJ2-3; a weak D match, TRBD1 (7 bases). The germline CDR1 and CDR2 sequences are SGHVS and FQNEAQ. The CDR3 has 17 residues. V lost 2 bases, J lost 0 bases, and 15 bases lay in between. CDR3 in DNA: TGTGCCAGCAGCTTAAGGCGGGACAGATATAGCACAGATACGCAGTATTTT. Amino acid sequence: CASSLRRDRYSTDTQYF.

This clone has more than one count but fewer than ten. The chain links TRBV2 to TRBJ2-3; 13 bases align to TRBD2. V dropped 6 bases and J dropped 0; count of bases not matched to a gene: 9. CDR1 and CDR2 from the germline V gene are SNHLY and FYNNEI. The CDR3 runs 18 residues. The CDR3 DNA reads TGTGCCAGCAGAGCCGGGACTAGCGGGACCTCTAGCACAGATACGCAGTATTTT. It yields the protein CASRAGTSGTSSTDTQYF.

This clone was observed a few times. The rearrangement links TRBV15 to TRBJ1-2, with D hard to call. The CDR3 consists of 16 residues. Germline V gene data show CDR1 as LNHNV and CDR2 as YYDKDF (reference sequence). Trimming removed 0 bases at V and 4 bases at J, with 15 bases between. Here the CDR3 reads CATSRDPTRGTYGYTF. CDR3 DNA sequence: TGTGCCACCAGCAGAGATCCCACTCGGGGTACCTATGGCTACACCTTC.

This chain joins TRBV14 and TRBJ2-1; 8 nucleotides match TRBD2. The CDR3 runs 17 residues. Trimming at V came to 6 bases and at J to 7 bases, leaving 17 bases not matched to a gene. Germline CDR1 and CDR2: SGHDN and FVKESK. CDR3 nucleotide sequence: TGTGCCAGCAGTGTCCGGACCGTTCGGGAGGGTGGGAATGAGCAGTTCTTC. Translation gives CASSVRTVREGGNEQFF.

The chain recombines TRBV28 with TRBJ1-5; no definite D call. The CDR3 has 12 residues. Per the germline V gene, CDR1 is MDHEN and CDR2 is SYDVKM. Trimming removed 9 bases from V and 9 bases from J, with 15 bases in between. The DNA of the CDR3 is TGTGCCAGTTCCGCGGGCGAAGGGCCCCAGCATTTT. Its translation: CASSAGEGPQHF.